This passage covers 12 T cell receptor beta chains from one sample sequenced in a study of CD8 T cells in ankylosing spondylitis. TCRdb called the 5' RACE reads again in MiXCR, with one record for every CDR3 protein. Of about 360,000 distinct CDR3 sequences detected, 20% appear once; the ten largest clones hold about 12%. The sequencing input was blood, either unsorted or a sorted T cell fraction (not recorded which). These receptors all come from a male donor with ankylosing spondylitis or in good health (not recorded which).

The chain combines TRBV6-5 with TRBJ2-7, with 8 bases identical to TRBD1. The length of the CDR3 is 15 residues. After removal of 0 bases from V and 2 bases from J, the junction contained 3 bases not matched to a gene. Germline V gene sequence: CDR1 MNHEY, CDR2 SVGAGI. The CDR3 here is CASSYSSDRAYEQYF. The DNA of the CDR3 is TGTGCCAGCAGTTACTCGTCGGACAGGGCCTACGAGCAGTACTTC.

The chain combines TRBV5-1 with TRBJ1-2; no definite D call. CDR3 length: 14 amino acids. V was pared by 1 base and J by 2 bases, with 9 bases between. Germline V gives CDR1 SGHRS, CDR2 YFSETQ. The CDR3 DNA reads TGCGCCAGCAGCTTGAACGAACAAAACTATGGCTACACCTTC. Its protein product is CASSLNEQNYGYTF. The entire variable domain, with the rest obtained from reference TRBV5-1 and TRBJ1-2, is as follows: KAGVTQTPRYLIKTRGQQVTLSCSPISGHRSVSWYQQTPGQGLQFLFEYFSETQRNKGNFPGRFSGRQFSNSRSEMNVSTLELGDSALYLCASSLNEQNYGYTFGSGTRLTVV.

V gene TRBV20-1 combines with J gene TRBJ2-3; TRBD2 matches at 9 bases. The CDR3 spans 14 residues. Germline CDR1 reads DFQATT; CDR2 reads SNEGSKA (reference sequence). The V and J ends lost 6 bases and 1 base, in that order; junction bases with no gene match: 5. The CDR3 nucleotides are TGCAGTGCACCTAAGCGGGGGGGCACAGATACGCAGTATTTT. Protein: CSAPKRGGTDTQYF.

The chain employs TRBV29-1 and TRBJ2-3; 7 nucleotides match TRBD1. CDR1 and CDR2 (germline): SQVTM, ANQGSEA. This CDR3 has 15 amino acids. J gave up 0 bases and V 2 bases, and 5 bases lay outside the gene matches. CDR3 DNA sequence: TGCAGCGTTGAACCCGGGACAGAGAGCACAGATACGCAGTATTTT. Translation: CSVEPGTESTDTQYF.

The CDR3 region is CSANHALRDLGTGELFF. CDR3 coding DNA: TGCAGTGCCAATCACGCCCTCAGGGATTTGGGCACCGGGGAGCTGTTTTTT. The rearrangement joins TRBV20-1 to TRBJ2-2; weak D call: TRBD1 (5 bases). CDR3 length: 17 amino acids. Per germline, CDR1 DFQATT and CDR2 SNEGSKA (reference sequence). Between the trimmed V and J ends, which lost 6 bases and 4 bases, there was a span of 24 bases.

The CDR3 protein is CATSVFPEYGYTF. In DNA, the CDR3 is TGTGCCACCAGTGTTTTTCCAGAATATGGCTACACCTTC. The chain carries TRBV24-1 and TRBJ1-2; D is unresolved. The CDR3 totals 13 residues. Germline V gene lookup returns CDR1 KGHDR and CDR2 SFDVKD. Between the trimmed V and J ends, which lost 5 bases and 5 bases, there was a span of 11 bases.

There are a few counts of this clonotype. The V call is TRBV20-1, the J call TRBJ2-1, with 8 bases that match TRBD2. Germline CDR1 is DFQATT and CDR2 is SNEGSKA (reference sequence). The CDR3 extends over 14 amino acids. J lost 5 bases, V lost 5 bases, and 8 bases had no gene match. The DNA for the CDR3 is TGCAGTGCTCCCAGAGGAGCGGGGGACAATGAGCAGTTCTTC. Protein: CSAPRGAGDNEQFF.

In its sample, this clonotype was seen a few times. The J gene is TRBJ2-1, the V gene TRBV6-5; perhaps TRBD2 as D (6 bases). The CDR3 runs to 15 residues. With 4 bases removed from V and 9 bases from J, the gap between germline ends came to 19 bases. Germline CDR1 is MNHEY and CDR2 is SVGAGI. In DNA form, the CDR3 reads TGTGCCAGCAGTTCTCCGGGGCTAGCGTGGGGTGAGCAGTTCTTC. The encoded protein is CASSSPGLAWGEQFF.

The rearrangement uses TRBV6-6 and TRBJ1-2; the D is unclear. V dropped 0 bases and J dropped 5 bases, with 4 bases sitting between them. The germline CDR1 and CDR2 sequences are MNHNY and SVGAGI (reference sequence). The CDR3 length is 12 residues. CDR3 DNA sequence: TGTGCCAGCAGTTACTCGGGGTATGGCTACACCTTC. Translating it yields CASSYSGYGYTF.

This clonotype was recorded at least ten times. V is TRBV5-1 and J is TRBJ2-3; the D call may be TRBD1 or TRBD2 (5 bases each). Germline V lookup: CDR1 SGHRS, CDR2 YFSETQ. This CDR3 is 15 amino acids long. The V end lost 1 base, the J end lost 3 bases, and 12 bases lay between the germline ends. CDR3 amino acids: CASSLIGGSTDTQYF. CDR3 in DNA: TGCGCCAGCAGCTTGATTGGGGGTAGTACAGATACGCAGTATTTT. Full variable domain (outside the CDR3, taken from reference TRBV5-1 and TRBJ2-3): KAGVTQTPRYLIKTRGQQVTLSCSPISGHRSVSWYQQTPGQGLQFLFEYFSETQRNKGNFPGRFSGRQFSNSRSEMNVSTLELGDSALYLCASSLIGGSTDTQYFGPGTRLTVL.

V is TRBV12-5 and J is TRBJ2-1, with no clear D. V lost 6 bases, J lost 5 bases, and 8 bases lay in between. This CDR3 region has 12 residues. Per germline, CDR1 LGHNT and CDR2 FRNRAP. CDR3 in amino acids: CASGPTHNEQFF. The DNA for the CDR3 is TGTGCTAGTGGCCCTACACACAATGAGCAGTTCTTC.

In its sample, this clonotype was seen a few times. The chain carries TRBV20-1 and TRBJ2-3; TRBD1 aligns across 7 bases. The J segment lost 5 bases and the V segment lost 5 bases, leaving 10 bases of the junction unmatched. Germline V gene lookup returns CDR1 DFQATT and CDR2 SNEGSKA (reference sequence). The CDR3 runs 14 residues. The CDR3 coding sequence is TGCAGTGCTCCAACACTGGACAGGCTAGATACGCAGTATTTT. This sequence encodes CSAPTLDRLDTQYF.